The 9 T cell receptor beta chains below were found in one sample sequenced in a study of beta chain features in type 1 diabetes. The authors reverse transcribed all of the isolated RNA, so sequencing captured expressed TCRB transcripts. Assay: immunoSEQ multiplex PCR; the TCRdb copy retains only in-frame clones and omits some. The sample lists around 150,000 clones; around 8% were seen once. The source material was central memory CD4+ T cells from blood. The receptors come from a young man in good health.

The sample holds a few counts of this clone. This chain connects TRBV5-1 to TRBJ2-1, with 13 bases aligning to TRBD2. This CDR3 contains 16 residues. From germline, CDR1 is SGHRS and CDR2 YFSETQ. Trimming at V came to 4 bases and at J to 6 bases, leaving 7 bases not matched to a gene. CDR3 loop: CASSPGLAGAVNEQFF. Here the CDR3 DNA reads TGCGCCAGCAGCCCTGGACTAGCGGGAGCTGTCAATGAGCAGTTCTTC. The full variable domain, rest sourced from reference TRBV5-1 and TRBJ2-1, is KAGVTQTPRYLIKTRGQQVTLSCSPISGHRSVSWYQQTPGQGLQFLFEYFSETQRNKGNFPGRFSGRQFSNSRSEMNVSTLELGDSALYLCASSPGLAGAVNEQFFGPGTRLTVL.

The genes are TRBV18 and TRBJ2-7; perhaps TRBD1 as D (6 bases). Per the germline V gene, CDR1 is KGHSH and CDR2 is LQKENI. V lost 6 bases and J lost 0, with 9 bases in between. The CDR3 covers 13 residues. The CDR3 coding sequence is TGTGCCAGCTCCCGGACAGCCTCCTACGAGCAGTACTTC. Protein product: CASSRTASYEQYF.

The chain has TRBV7-3 and TRBJ1-2; the match to TRBD1 covers 8 bases. CDR1 and CDR2 from the germline V gene are SGHTA and FQGTGA. J was trimmed by 5 bases and V by 3 bases; bases with no gene match: 2. The CDR3 is made up of 13 amino acids. The CDR3 here is CASSLGQEYGYTF. CDR3 DNA: TGTGCCAGCAGCTTGGGACAGGAGTATGGCTACACCTTC. The whole variable domain, remainder taken from reference TRBV7-3 and TRBJ1-2, is GAGVSQTPSNKVTEKGKYVELRCDPISGHTALYWYRQSLGQGPEFLIYFQGTGAADDSGLPNDRFFAVRPEGSVSTLKIQRTERGDSAVYLCASSLGQEYGYTFGSGTRLTVV.

This clone came up a few times. This chain connects TRBV6-5 to TRBJ2-3; the D gene is possibly TRBD1 (6 bases). The CDR3 is 13 amino acids. Germline CDR1 MNHEY, CDR2 SVGAGI. The germline V and J ends were trimmed by 8 bases and 3 bases, with 12 bases remaining between them. DNA of the CDR3: TGTGCCAGCCGTGACAGGCGAACAGATACGCAGTATTTT. It codes for CASRDRRTDTQYF.

CDR3 sequence (DNA): TGTGCCAGCGAGACCAGGGTTCGAAGGAACACTGAAGCTTTCTTT. Encoded protein: CASETRVRRNTEAFF. The V and J genes are TRBV7-2 and TRBJ1-1, with a weak D call TRBD1 (5 bases). This CDR3 has 15 amino acids. From germline, CDR1 is SGHTA and CDR2 FQGNSA. Between the trimmed V and J ends, which lost 8 bases and 1 base, there was a span of 17 bases.

This chain uses TRBV4-3 with TRBJ2-7; 8 nucleotides agree with TRBD1. This CDR3 has 14 residues. After removal of 1 base from V and 7 bases from J, the junction contained 6 bases not matched to a gene. Germline CDR1 reads LGHNA; CDR2 reads YSLEER. The CDR3 region has the DNA TGCGCCAGCAGCCAAGGGCAGGGGGCGAGGGAGCAGTACTTC. Its translation: CASSQGQGAREQYF.

V and J are TRBV13 and TRBJ2-7, with D unresolved. Germline CDR1 reads PRHDT; CDR2 reads FYEKMQ (reference sequence). There are 14 residues in the CDR3. Deletions cut 0 bases from V and 1 base from J, with 7 bases between. This CDR3 is CASSLGTRSYEQYF. The CDR3 coding sequence is TGTGCCAGCAGCTTAGGGACAAGGTCCTACGAGCAGTACTTC.

J is TRBJ1-1 and V is TRBV28; 7 bases align to TRBD1. Losses at the gene ends were 7 bases for V and 1 base for J; bases not matched to a gene: 12. Per germline, CDR1 MDHEN and CDR2 SYDVKM. This CDR3 is 16 amino acids long. The CDR3 nucleotides read TGTGCCAGCAACCCACCTCCCGGGACAGAGAACACTGAAGCTTTCTTT. Translated: CASNPPPGTENTEAFF. Full variable domain (remainder filled in from reference TRBV28 and TRBJ1-1): DVKVTQSSRYLVKRTGEKVFLECVQDMDHENMFWYRQDPGLGLRLIYFSYDVKMKEKGDIPEGYSVSREKKERFSLILESASTNQTSMYLCASNPPPGTENTEAFFGQGTRLTVV.

This clone was picked up a small number of times. The V gene is TRBV27, the J gene TRBJ1-5; no firm D call. V dropped 6 bases and J dropped 7 bases, with 16 bases sitting between them. The germline CDR1 and CDR2 sequences are MNHEY and SMNVEV (reference sequence). CDR3 size: 14 residues. The CDR3 loop is CASSQSKAGQPQHF. Here the CDR3 DNA reads TGTGCCAGCAGCCAATCAAAGGCGGGGCAGCCCCAGCATTTT.